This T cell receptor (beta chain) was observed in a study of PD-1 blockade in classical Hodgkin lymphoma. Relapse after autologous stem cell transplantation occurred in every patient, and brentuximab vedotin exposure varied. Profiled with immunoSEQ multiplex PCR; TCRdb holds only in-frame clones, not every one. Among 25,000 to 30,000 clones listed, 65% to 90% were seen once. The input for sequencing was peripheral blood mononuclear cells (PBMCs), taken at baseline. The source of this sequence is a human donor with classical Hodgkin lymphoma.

This chain's CDR3 is CASSLDRNSPLHF. CDR3 sequence (DNA): TGTGCCAGCAGCTTAGATAGGAATTCACCCCTCCACTTT. The V call is TRBV11-2, the J call TRBJ1-6; D is unresolved. V dropped 0 bases and J dropped 7 bases, with 4 bases sitting between them. The germline gives CDR1 SGHAT, CDR2 FQNNGV. The CDR3 extends over 13 amino acids.